Below, one T cell receptor (beta chain) is given with its context. Its specificity is not known. These data originate in a study of T cells after yellow fever vaccination. In making TCR cDNA, 5'RACE template switching added a universal primer site and UMIs to it. One entry per CDR3 protein, called by TCRdb with MiXCR from the 5' RACE reads. Of 120,000 or so distinct CDR3 sequences listed, 12% to 15% are singletons. General study points: FACS-sorted repertoires might harbor abundant contaminating clonotypes from the bulk population.

The CDR3 covers 17 residues. Germline-derived CDR1 and CDR2 are SGHVS and FNYEAQ. The V and J ends lost 1 base and 5 bases, in that order; junction bases with no gene match: 13. The input for sequencing was CD8+ T cells sorted from PBMCs, taken 5 days after the yellow fever booster vaccination. J is TRBJ1-1 and V is TRBV7-6; TRBD1 agrees at 7 bases. The clonotype comes from a man between 18 and 29 years old who received the YFV17D yellow fever vaccine. CDR3 residues: CASSLEPGGGAWTEAFF. The CDR3 nucleotides read TGTGCCAGCAGCTTAGAACCAGGGGGGGGCGCGTGGACTGAAGCTTTCTTT. The full variable domain, with the rest looked up from reference TRBV7-6 and TRBJ1-1, is GAGVSQSPRYKVTKRGQDVALRCDPISGHVSLYWYRQALGQGPEFLTYFNYEAQQDKSGLPNDRFSAERPEGSISTLTIQRTEQRDSAMYRCASSLEPGGGAWTEAFFGQGTRLTVV.